This T cell receptor beta chain was sequenced in a study of cytomegalovirus exposure and HLA in healthy donors. The germline V gene encodes CDR1 MRHNA and CDR2 SNTAGT. CDR3 size: 16 residues. V was clipped by 5 bases and J by 4 bases; unmatched bases: 6. The PCR was carried out with 60 Vbeta primers and 13 Jbeta primers. Sequencing used immunoSEQ multiplex PCR; TCRdb keeps in-frame clones, though not all of them. The sample lists around 120,000 clones, roughly 80% occurring once. The chain joins TRBV6-4 to TRBJ2-5; 14 bases match TRBD2. The source material was PBMCs. This clonotype was obtained from a female donor in good health and CMV-seropositive. The CDR3 loop is CASSSKGTSGGETQYF. CDR3 DNA: TGTGCCAGCAGTTCGAAAGGGACTAGCGGGGGAGAGACCCAGTACTTC.